The 25 T cell receptor beta chains below all came from one sample that was sequenced in a study of chemoradiotherapy in HPV16-positive cancers. Only in-frame clones appear in the TCRdb table, and some are missing; sequencing was by immunoSEQ multiplex PCR. Here the sample spans 20,000 to 25,000 clones, 87% being singletons. Sequenced material: blood, taken from a patient who underwent chemoradiotherapy. The receptors derive from a human donor with HPV-associated anogenital cancer.

The chain joins TRBV6-4 to TRBJ2-1, with 8 nucleotides matching TRBD2. Germline V CDR1 and CDR2: MRHNA, SNTAGT. The CDR3 contains 13 residues. The junction had 3 bases not matched to a gene; V was cut back by 4 bases and J by 7 bases. The DNA for the CDR3 is TGTGCCAGCAGTGCTCAGCGGGAGAATGAGCAGTTCTTC. It codes for CASSAQRENEQFF.

V gene TRBV14 combines with J gene TRBJ1-2; D call uncertain. This CDR3 has 16 amino acids. The ends were cut back, 0 bases at V and 4 bases at J, with 15 bases in the middle. Per the germline V gene, CDR1 is SGHDN and CDR2 is FVKESK. The CDR3 sequence: CASSQDRASLGYGYTF. CDR3 bases: TGTGCCAGCAGCCAAGATCGGGCCAGCCTAGGCTATGGCTACACCTTC.

The chain carries TRBV10-2 and TRBJ1-2; D gene uncertain. The germline CDR1 and CDR2 sequences are WSHSY and SAAADI. Trimming removed 7 bases at V and 4 bases at J, with 16 bases between. The CDR3 spans 14 residues. The CDR3 reads CASTPARSPYGYTF. The DNA of the CDR3 is TGCGCCAGCACCCCTGCGAGGTCCCCCTATGGCTACACCTTC.

The genes are TRBV4-1 and TRBJ1-2; the D is unclear. V was pared by 1 base and J by 3 bases, with 12 bases between. CDR1 MGHRA and CDR2 YSYEKL come from the germline V gene. This CDR3 contains 15 residues. Here the CDR3 reads CASSQVSGRDYGYTF. The DNA for the CDR3 is TGCGCCAGCAGCCAAGTCTCGGGTCGAGACTATGGCTACACCTTC.

The V gene is TRBV6-5, the J gene TRBJ2-5; maybe TRBD2 (6 bases). This CDR3 comprises 13 residues. V was shortened by 6 bases and J by 5 bases, with 13 bases between the two germline ends. Germline CDR1 is MNHEY and CDR2 is SVGAGI. CDR3 residues: CASRSRGRETQYF. The CDR3 DNA sequence: TGTGCCAGCAGGAGCCGGGGGAGGGAGACCCAGTACTTC.

J is TRBJ1-2 and V is TRBV9, with D hard to call. The V gene's germline CDR1 is SGDLS and CDR2 YYNGEE. Trimming cost V 0 bases and J 8 bases, with 14 bases left between them. The CDR3 has 14 residues. The CDR3 protein is CASSVGPNSDGYTF. CDR3 nucleotide sequence: TGTGCCAGCAGCGTAGGGCCTAACTCAGACGGCTACACCTTC.

This chain joins TRBV7-9 and TRBJ2-7, with 10 bases matching TRBD1. Germline V gene sequence: CDR1 SEHNR, CDR2 FQNEAQ (reference sequence). Trimming removed 6 bases from V and 7 bases from J; junction bases left unmatched: 9. The CDR3 sequence is 14 residues long. The CDR3: CASRTRDRGEEQYF. The CDR3 region has the DNA TGTGCCAGCAGGACCCGGGACAGGGGAGAAGAGCAGTACTTC.

The genes are TRBV6-6 and TRBJ1-2, with a possible D match to TRBD1 (6 bases). The V gene lost 3 bases and the J gene lost 6 bases, with 11 bases spanning the gap. The V gene's germline CDR1 is MNHNY and CDR2 SVGAGI (reference sequence). This CDR3 contains 13 residues. The CDR3: CASSYGGNNGYTF. The CDR3 DNA is TGTGCCAGCAGTTATGGGGGCAACAATGGCTACACCTTC.

This sequence joins TRBV7-9 and TRBJ1-5, with a tentative D call TRBD1 (6 bases). The CDR3 has 16 amino acids. The germline V gene has CDR1 SEHNR and CDR2 FQNEAQ (reference sequence). Trimming took 0 bases from V and 2 from J, leaving 11 bases between them. The DNA of the CDR3 is TGTGCCAGCAGCTTAGCCACAGGGATGGGCAATCAGCCCCAGCATTTT. Amino acids: CASSLATGMGNQPQHF. The full variable domain, its missing parts supplied by reference TRBV7-9 and TRBJ1-5, is DTGVSQNPRHKITKRGQNVTFRCDPISEHNRLYWYRQTLGQGPEFLTYFQNEAQLEKSRLLSDRFSAERPKGSFSTLEIQRTEQGDSAMYLCASSLATGMGNQPQHFGDGTRLSIL.

This chain uses TRBV4-3 with TRBJ1-1; D unclear. Trimming pared 1 base from V and 0 bases from J, leaving 3 bases between. Germline CDR1 is LGHNA and CDR2 is YSLEER. There are 13 residues in the CDR3. DNA of the CDR3: TGCGCCAGCAGCCAAGGGATGAACACTGAAGCTTTCTTT. This sequence encodes CASSQGMNTEAFF.

V is TRBV7-9 and J is TRBJ2-7, with 10 bases fitting TRBD2. Trimming at V came to 4 bases and at J to 3 bases, leaving 3 bases not matched to a gene. Germline V gene sequence: CDR1 SEHNR, CDR2 FQNEAQ (reference sequence). This CDR3 is 14 amino acids long. CDR3 residues: CASSSSGSDYEQYF. The CDR3 region has the DNA TGTGCCAGCAGCTCTAGCGGGAGTGACTACGAGCAGTACTTC.

The V call is TRBV18, the J call TRBJ2-5; D not resolved. The germline V gene encodes CDR1 KGHSH and CDR2 LQKENI. This CDR3 comprises 13 residues. The V end was cut by 3 bases, the J end by 4 bases, with 9 bases between. CDR3 in amino acids: CASSPVGLETQYF. CDR3 bases: TGTGCCAGCTCACCGGTGGGATTAGAGACCCAGTACTTC.

V gene TRBV4-1 combines with J gene TRBJ2-5; TRBD2 agrees at 10 bases. The CDR3 is made up of 18 amino acids. Per the germline V gene, CDR1 is MGHRA and CDR2 is YSYEKL. Trimming removed 2 bases from V and 3 bases from J; junction bases left unmatched: 12. The CDR3 DNA reads TGCGCCAGCAGCCAACCTACCGGACTAGCGGATCTCAAAGAGACCCAGTACTTC. This codes for CASSQPTGLADLKETQYF.

The gene calls are TRBV29-1 and TRBJ2-1; the match to TRBD2 covers 16 bases. The CDR3 has 15 residues. The V gene end was trimmed by 0 bases and the J gene end by 13 bases; junction bases not matched to a gene: 6. Germline V gives CDR1 SQVTM, CDR2 ANQGSEA. CDR3 amino acids: CSVEDGTSGGASQFF. The CDR3 DNA sequence: TGCAGCGTTGAAGACGGGACTAGCGGGGGGGCCAGTCAGTTCTTC.

This clone was seen more than once but under ten times. This rearrangement joins TRBV5-6 to TRBJ2-3; D is undetermined. The germline gives CDR1 SGHDT, CDR2 YYEEEE. The V and J ends lost 1 base and 6 bases respectively, with 9 bases between them. The CDR3 runs to 13 residues. The CDR3 reads CASSLKGMDTQYF. CDR3 coding DNA: TGTGCCAGCAGCTTGAAAGGGATGGATACGCAGTATTTT.

The CDR3 sequence is CAISESGSSYEQYF. The CDR3 coding sequence is TGTGCCATCAGTGAGTCCGGGAGCTCCTACGAGCAGTACTTC. This chain connects TRBV10-3 to TRBJ2-7; possible D gene TRBD2, 6 bases. The V end was cut by 0 bases, the J end by 0 bases, with 6 bases between. The CDR3 is made up of 14 amino acids. Germline values: CDR1 ENHRY, CDR2 SYGVKD.

The CDR3 nucleotides read TGCGCCAGCAGCCCTGACAGGGGGCAAGGTGGCTACACCTTC. It is translated as CASSPDRGQGGYTF. V usage is TRBV5-1 and J usage is TRBJ1-2; TRBD1 aligns across 10 bases. The CDR3 loop spans 14 amino acids. The germline CDR1 and CDR2 sequences are SGHRS and YFSETQ. V was clipped by 4 bases and J by 7 bases; unmatched bases: 7.

The chain uses TRBV6-6 and TRBJ1-4; no clear D. Germline-derived CDR1 and CDR2 are MNHNY and SVGAGI (reference sequence). V shed 0 bases and J shed 7 bases, with 9 bases lying between them. This CDR3 is 14 amino acids long. DNA for the CDR3: TGTGCCAGCAGTTACTCGGTCGGGGTTGAAAAACTGTTTTTT. It encodes CASSYSVGVEKLFF.

In DNA, the CDR3 is TGTGCCAGCAGTTTCACGGGCGGTCAGCCCCAGCATTTT. Translation gives CASSFTGGQPQHF. The chain recombines TRBV6-1 with TRBJ1-5, with unresolved D. Per germline, CDR1 MNHNS and CDR2 SASEGT. This CDR3 is built from 13 residues. The V end lost 5 bases, the J end lost 6 bases, and 11 bases lay between the germline ends.

The V gene is TRBV11-3, the J gene TRBJ2-2; 9 nucleotides match TRBD2. Germline lookup yields CDR1 SGHNT and CDR2 YENEEA. Trimming took 7 bases from V and 2 from J; bases not matched to a gene: 8. CDR3 length: 16 residues. CDR3: CASTAGLAFNTGELFF. The CDR3 DNA is TGTGCCAGCACCGCGGGACTAGCCTTCAACACCGGGGAGCTGTTTTTT.

The chain uses TRBV5-1 and TRBJ2-2, with D maybe TRBD2 (6 bases). Germline V gene sequence: CDR1 SGHRS, CDR2 YFSETQ. The CDR3 loop spans 15 amino acids. Trimming pared 1 base from V and 5 bases from J, leaving 12 bases between. Here the CDR3 reads CASSLTGSGTGELFF. The CDR3 bases are TGCGCCAGCAGCTTGACCGGGAGTGGTACCGGGGAGCTGTTTTTT.

The CDR3: CASSLGGGVNGYTF. In DNA, the CDR3 is TGCGCCAGCAGCTTGGGGGGCGGAGTGAATGGCTACACCTTC. The V and J genes are TRBV5-1 and TRBJ1-2; maybe TRBD1 (5 bases). Germline V gene lookup returns CDR1 SGHRS and CDR2 YFSETQ. There are 14 residues in the CDR3. The V gene lost 0 bases and the J gene lost 6 bases, with 12 bases spanning the gap.

In its sample, this clone was seen once. V and J are TRBV11-3 and TRBJ2-1; D remains ambiguous. Looked up from germline, CDR1 is SGHNT and CDR2 is YENEEA. The V and J ends lost 0 bases and 9 bases respectively, with 3 bases between them. The CDR3 covers 11 residues. The CDR3 DNA reads TGTGCCAGCAGCTTAGAAGGTGAGCAGTTCTTC. It is translated as CASSLEGEQFF.

This sequence joins TRBV5-3 and TRBJ1-2; D remains unclear. TRBV5-3 belongs to the ORF category, with a function that is uncertain. This CDR3 comprises 14 residues. V lost 0 bases and J 4 bases, leaving 10 bases between the germline ends. The CDR3 bases are TGTGCCAGAAGCTTGGGGCCCTGCCTCTATGGCTACACCTTC. Protein sequence: CARSLGPCLYGYTF.

Notes on this clone: The same CDR3 can be traced to other DNA sequences in this sample. The V and J genes are TRBV27 and TRBJ1-1, with 10 bases identical to TRBD1. CDR3 length: 15 amino acids. The trim removed 6 bases at V and 3 bases at J, leaving 7 bases unmatched. In germline, CDR1 is MNHEY, CDR2 SMNVEV (reference sequence). CDR3 loop: CASSPGQGRDTEAFF. As DNA, the CDR3 is TGTGCCAGCAGCCCGGGACAGGGGAGGGACACTGAAGCTTTCTTT.